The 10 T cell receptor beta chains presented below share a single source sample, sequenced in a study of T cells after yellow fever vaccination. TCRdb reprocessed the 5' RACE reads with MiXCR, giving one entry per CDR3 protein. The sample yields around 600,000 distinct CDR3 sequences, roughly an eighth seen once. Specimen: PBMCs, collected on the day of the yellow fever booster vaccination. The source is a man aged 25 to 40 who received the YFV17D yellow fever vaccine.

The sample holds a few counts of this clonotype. The CDR3 sequence is CASSLGQQNQETQYF. In DNA, the CDR3 is TGTGCCAGCAGCTTAGGACAGCAGAACCAAGAGACCCAGTACTTC. The chain joins TRBV7-9 to TRBJ2-5, with D possibly being TRBD1 (5 bases). There are 15 residues in the CDR3. The germline CDR1 and CDR2 sequences are SEHNR and FQNEAQ (reference sequence). The V end lost 1 base, the J end lost 0 bases, and 9 bases lay between the germline ends. The full variable domain, rest sourced from reference TRBV7-9 and TRBJ2-5, is DTGVSQNPRHKITKRGQNVTFRCDPISEHNRLYWYRQTLGQGPEFLTYFQNEAQLEKSRLLSDRFSAERPKGSFSTLEIQRTEQGDSAMYLCASSLGQQNQETQYFGPGTRLLVL.

CDR3 protein: CASSPYGTSNTEAFF. In nucleotides, the CDR3 is TGTGCCAGCAGTCCATACGGGACATCGAACACTGAAGCTTTCTTT. V gene TRBV12-3 or TRBV12-4 combines with J gene TRBJ1-1, with D perhaps TRBD1 (6 bases). This CDR3 contains 15 residues. With 5 bases removed from V and 1 base from J, the gap between germline ends came to 14 bases.

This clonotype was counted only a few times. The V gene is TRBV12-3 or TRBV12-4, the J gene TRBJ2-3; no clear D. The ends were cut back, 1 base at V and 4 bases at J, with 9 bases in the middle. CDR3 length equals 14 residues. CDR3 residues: CASSLGFLPDTQYF. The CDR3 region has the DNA TGTGCCAGCAGTTTAGGGTTTCTGCCAGATACGCAGTATTTT.

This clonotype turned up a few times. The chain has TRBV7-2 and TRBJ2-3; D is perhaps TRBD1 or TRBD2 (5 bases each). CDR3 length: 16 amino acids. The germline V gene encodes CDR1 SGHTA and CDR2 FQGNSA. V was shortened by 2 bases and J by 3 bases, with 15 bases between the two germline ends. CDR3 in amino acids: CASSLYSGSLTDTQYF. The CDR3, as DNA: TGTGCCAGCAGCTTATATTCAGGGAGTTTGACAGATACGCAGTATTTT.

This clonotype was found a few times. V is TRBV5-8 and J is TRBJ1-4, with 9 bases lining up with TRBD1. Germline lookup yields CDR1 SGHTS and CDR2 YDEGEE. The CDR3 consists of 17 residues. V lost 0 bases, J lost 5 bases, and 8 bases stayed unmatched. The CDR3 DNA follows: TGTGCCAGCAGCTTGGATATCTCCGGGACAGGGAATGAAAAACTGTTTTTT. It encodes CASSLDISGTGNEKLFF.

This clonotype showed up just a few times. The CDR3 nucleotides are TGCAGTGCTAGGGGAACCGGGCCCACACAGCCCCAGCATTTT. This encodes CSARGTGPTQPQHF. The chain links TRBV20-1 to TRBJ1-5; D unresolved. The CDR3 has 14 residues. Between the trimmed V and J ends, which lost 3 bases and 7 bases, there was a span of 16 bases. Germline lookup yields CDR1 DFQATT and CDR2 SNEGSKA (reference sequence).

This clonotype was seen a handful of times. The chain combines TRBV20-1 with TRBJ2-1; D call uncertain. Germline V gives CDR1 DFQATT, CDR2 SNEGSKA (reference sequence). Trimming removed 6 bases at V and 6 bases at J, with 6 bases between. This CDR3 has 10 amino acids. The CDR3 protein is CSAPFNEQFF. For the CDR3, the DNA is TGCAGTGCCCCCTTCAATGAGCAGTTCTTC.

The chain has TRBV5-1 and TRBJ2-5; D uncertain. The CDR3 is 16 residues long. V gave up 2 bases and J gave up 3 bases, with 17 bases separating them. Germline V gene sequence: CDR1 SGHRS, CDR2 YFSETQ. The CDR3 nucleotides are TGCGCCAGCAGCTTTTTTGTAGGGAACAGCGAAGAGACCCAGTACTTC. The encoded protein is CASSFFVGNSEETQYF.

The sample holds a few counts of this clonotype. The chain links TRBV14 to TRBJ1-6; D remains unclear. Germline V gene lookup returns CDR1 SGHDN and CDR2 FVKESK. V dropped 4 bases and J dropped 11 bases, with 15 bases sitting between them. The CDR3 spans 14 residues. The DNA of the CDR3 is TGTGCCAGCAGCCCCTCCGCCCCCTGGGCACCCCTCCACTTT. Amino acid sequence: CASSPSAPWAPLHF.

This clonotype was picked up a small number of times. In DNA, the CDR3 is TGCAGCGTTGAAGTCCGGCGCACCGGGGAGCTGTTTTTT. It yields the protein CSVEVRRTGELFF. The chain has TRBV29-1 and TRBJ2-2; D unresolved. The germline CDR1 and CDR2 sequences are SQVTM and ANQGSEA. The V end was cut by 1 base, the J end by 4 bases, with 7 bases between. The CDR3 loop spans 13 amino acids.